The rows below give T cell receptor beta chains drawn from one sample of a study of T cell changes during pregnancy in multiple sclerosis. TCRdb keeps only in-frame clones here, not all; method: immunoSEQ multiplex PCR. The sample holds about 48,000 clones, 88% seen once. Sequencing was performed on CD4+ T cells from peripheral blood mononuclear cells, taken in the second trimester of pregnancy. Receptors originate from a female donor with multiple sclerosis, enrolled in a pregnancy study. Each CDR3 is given with its conserved first and last residue. The D gene is left open where the match is weak. Expanded clones get a size class; other rows say once, few or many, or leave the size out.

j_gene,v_gene,len,abundance,d_gene,CDR3aa,CDR3nt
TRBJ1-3,TRBV19,14,NA,TRBD1,CASTNGQGGNTIYF,TGTGCCAGTACGAACGGACAGGGAGGAAACACCATATATTTT
TRBJ1-2,TRBV18,14,NA,NA,CASSPQGLGYGYTF,TGTGCCAGCTCACCTCAGGGGCTAGGCTATGGCTACACCTTC
TRBJ2-7,TRBV6-5,15,NA,TRBD2,CASRVTSGSSYEQYF,TGTGCCAGCAGAGTCACTAGCGGGTCCTCCTACGAGCAGTACTTC
TRBJ2-7,TRBV27,15,NA,TRBD2,CASSSIAGARYEQYF,TGTGCCAGCAGTTCAATAGCGGGAGCAAGGTACGAGCAGTACTTC
TRBJ2-7,TRBV7-2,19,NA,TRBD2,CASSLAGSSGRGSSYEQYF,TGTGCCAGCAGCTTAGCAGGGAGTAGCGGGAGGGGAAGCTCCTACGAGCAGTACTTC
TRBJ2-2,TRBV5-1,16,NA,TRBD1,CASRRDRGSNTGELFF,TGCGCCAGCCGCCGCGACAGGGGTTCGAACACCGGGGAGCTGTTTTTT
TRBJ1-4,TRBV10-1,16,NA,NA,CASSAPGTATNEKLFF,TGCGCCAGCAGTGCTCCAGGGACTGCAACTAATGAAAAACTGTTTTTT
TRBJ2-1,TRBV7-9,17,NA,NA,CASSLSGRLSSYNEQFF,TGTGCCAGCAGCTTATCGGGCAGACTAAGCTCCTACAATGAGCAGTTCTTC
TRBJ2-1,TRBV6-1,16,once,NA,CASSEALWRDQDEQFF,TGTGCCAGCAGTGAAGCGCTTTGGAGGGATCAAGATGAGCAGTTCTTC
TRBJ2-5,TRBV9,12,NA,NA,CASSGSGETQYF,TGTGCCAGCAGCGGATCGGGTGAGACCCAGTACTTC
TRBJ2-1,TRBV19,18,NA,TRBD2,CASSIAGSGTSGYNEQFF,TGTGCCAGTAGTATAGCTGGTTCCGGGACTAGCGGGTACAATGAGCAGTTCTTC
TRBJ1-4,TRBV4-1,14,NA,NA,CASSQVGVGGKLFF,TGCGCCAGCAGCCAAGTGGGGGTGGGGGGAAAACTGTTTTTT
TRBJ1-5,TRBV29-1,13,few,NA,CSVETFHRGPQHF,TGCAGCGTTGAAACATTTCACCGGGGGCCCCAGCATTTT
TRBJ1-1,TRBV15,14,NA,NA,CATSRARQATEAFF,TGTGCCACCAGCAGAGCTCGACAGGCGACTGAAGCTTTCTTT
TRBJ2-1,TRBV2,18,NA,TRBD2,CASSEGWELAALEDEQFF,TGTGCCAGCAGTGAAGGGTGGGAACTAGCGGCACTCGAGGATGAGCAGTTCTTC
TRBJ2-7,TRBV28,14,NA,TRBD2,CATRTSGNLYEQYF,TGTGCCACCAGAACTAGCGGGAACCTCTACGAGCAGTACTTC
TRBJ2-1,TRBV7-3,11,NA,NA,CASSSGDEQFF,TGTGCCAGCAGCTCGGGGGATGAGCAGTTCTTC
TRBJ2-5,TRBV6-1,14,once,NA,CASSPTDPQETQYF,TGTGCCAGCAGTCCGACAGATCCCCAAGAGACCCAGTACTTC
TRBJ1-4,TRBV28,14,NA,TRBD1,CASSLGTGFEKLFF,TGTGCCAGCAGCCTCGGGACAGGGTTTGAAAAACTGTTTTTT
TRBJ2-7,TRBV11-2,13,NA,TRBD1,CASSRDRGGEQYF,TGTGCCAGCAGCCGGGACAGGGGAGGCGAGCAGTACTTC
TRBJ1-1,TRBV5-4,15,NA,TRBD1,CASSRQQGAPTEAFF,TGTGCCAGCAGCCGTCAACAGGGGGCGCCCACTGAAGCTTTCTTT
TRBJ1-1,TRBV9,14,NA,NA,CASSVGQFNTEAFF,TGTGCCAGCAGCGTAGGACAGTTTAACACTGAAGCTTTCTTT
TRBJ1-1,TRBV2,16,once,NA,CASSAIQKSRNTEAFF,TGTGCCAGCAGTGCAATACAGAAATCAAGGAACACTGAAGCTTTCTTT
TRBJ1-2,TRBV4-1,15,NA,NA,CASSQEGSGNYGYTF,TGCGCCAGCAGCCAAGAGGGCAGTGGAAACTATGGCTACACCTTC
TRBJ2-3,TRBV30,13,NA,NA,CAWSVVSPDTQYF,TGTGCCTGGAGTGTTGTCAGTCCAGATACGCAGTATTTT
TRBJ2-5,TRBV27,14,NA,TRBD1,CASSPRGLWETQYF,TGTGCCAGCAGCCCCAGGGGGCTATGGGAGACCCAGTACTTC
TRBJ2-7,TRBV18,14,NA,TRBD1,CASSPRQGNYEQYF,TGTGCCAGCTCACCTAGACAGGGTAACTACGAGCAGTACTTC
TRBJ1-1,TRBV11-2,13,NA,NA,CASSLARGTEAFF,TGTGCCAGCAGCTTAGCCAGGGGAACTGAAGCTTTCTTT
TRBJ2-3,TRBV12-5,16,NA,NA,CASGLVSSATTDTQYF,TGTGCTAGTGGTTTGGTCTCTAGCGCAACCACAGATACGCAGTATTTT
TRBJ2-3,TRBV5-1,16,NA,NA,CASSPAAGAYTDTQYF,TGCGCCAGCAGCCCGGCTGCAGGGGCCTACACAGATACGCAGTATTTT
TRBJ2-3,TRBV5-1,14,NA,TRBD2,CASSLTSGVDTQYF,TGCGCCAGCAGCTTAACTAGCGGTGTAGATACGCAGTATTTT
TRBJ2-1,TRBV29-1,14,NA,NA,CSVDTGYVYNEQFF,TGCAGCGTTGATACAGGGTATGTCTACAATGAGCAGTTCTTC
TRBJ2-2,TRBV7-2,14,NA,NA,CASSFGGGTGELFF,TGTGCCAGCAGCTTCGGTGGGGGGACCGGGGAGCTGTTTTTT
TRBJ2-1,TRBV7-3,17,NA,NA,CASSPNGLPSSYNEQFF,TGTGCCAGCAGCCCCAACGGTCTCCCGAGCTCCTACAATGAGCAGTTCTTC
TRBJ2-3,TRBV5-1,14,NA,NA,CASGPSAPADTQYF,TGCGCCAGCGGGCCTAGCGCGCCGGCAGATACGCAGTATTTT
TRBJ2-1,TRBV7-9,15,NA,TRBD2,CASSLRGEDYNEQFF,TGTGCCAGCAGCTTACGGGGGGAGGACTACAATGAGCAGTTCTTC
TRBJ2-3,TRBV5-1,18,NA,TRBD2,CASSLWTSGRAVADTQYF,TGCGCCAGCAGCTTGTGGACTAGCGGGAGGGCCGTCGCAGATACGCAGTATTTT
TRBJ2-2,TRBV7-9,15,NA,TRBD2,CASSSTSGYTGELFF,TGTGCCAGCAGCAGCACTAGCGGATACACCGGGGAGCTGTTTTTT
TRBJ2-5,TRBV4-2,15,NA,TRBD1,CASSQGQGAKETQYF,TGTGCCAGCAGCCAGGGACAGGGGGCTAAAGAGACCCAGTACTTC
TRBJ2-5,TRBV5-4,17,once,TRBD2,CASSSGLADGYVRGQYF,TGTGCCAGCAGCTCGGGACTAGCGGACGGATATGTGAGGGGCCAGTACTTC
TRBJ2-5,TRBV5-1,19,few,TRBD2,CASSPGLAGGPAVPETQYF,TGCGCCAGCAGCCCGGGACTAGCGGGAGGGCCAGCCGTGCCGGAGACCCAGTACTTC
TRBJ2-1,TRBV27,15,NA,NA,CASKVGDRSYNEQFF,TGTGCCAGCAAAGTCGGGGATCGCTCCTACAATGAGCAGTTCTTC
TRBJ1-4,TRBV29-1,10,NA,TRBD1,CSVWDRGLFF,TGCAGCGTTTGGGACAGGGGACTGTTTTTT
TRBJ2-1,TRBV6-1,20,NA,TRBD2,CASSGHGLAGSLRSYNEQFF,TGTGCCAGCAGTGGGCACGGACTAGCGGGTTCCCTAAGGTCCTACAATGAGCAGTTCTTC
TRBJ2-3,TRBV10-3,13,NA,TRBD2,CAILAGGTDTQYF,TGTGCCATCTTAGCGGGAGGGACAGATACGCAGTATTTT
TRBJ1-4,TRBV7-6,15,NA,NA,CASSSPTGINEKLFF,TGTGCCAGCAGCTCCCCCACGGGAATTAATGAAAAACTGTTTTTT
TRBJ1-4,TRBV4-1,14,few,TRBD1,CASSQGDRKGKLFF,TGCGCCAGCAGCCAAGGGGACAGAAAAGGAAAACTGTTTTTT
TRBJ2-7,TRBV19,14,NA,NA,CASSITGSSYEQYF,TGTGCCAGTAGTATAACGGGGAGCTCCTACGAGCAGTACTTC
TRBJ2-1,TRBV5-1,17,NA,TRBD1,CASSSNGQGRGGNEQFF,TGCGCCAGCAGCTCAAACGGACAGGGGAGAGGGGGGAATGAGCAGTTCTTC
TRBJ2-7,TRBV28,12,NA,NA,CATGGGGVEQYF,TGTGCCACAGGCGGCGGGGGCGTCGAGCAGTACTTC
TRBJ1-2,TRBV9,15,NA,TRBD1,CASSVGDREMHGYTF,TGTGCCAGCAGCGTAGGGGACAGGGAGATGCATGGCTACACCTTC
TRBJ2-3,TRBV30,15,NA,NA,CAWRGAGGNTDTQYF,TGTGCCTGGAGAGGAGCAGGGGGGAACACAGATACGCAGTATTTT
TRBJ2-7,TRBV7-2,14,NA,TRBD2,CASSPPGLGYEQYF,TGTGCCAGCAGCCCACCGGGACTAGGGTATGAGCAGTACTTC
TRBJ2-2,TRBV7-3,13,NA,NA,CASSLQADGELFF,TGTGCCAGCAGCTTACAGGCAGACGGGGAGCTGTTTTTT
TRBJ2-2,TRBV28,17,NA,TRBD1,CASSSGQGGSFTGELFF,TGTGCCAGCAGCTCTGGACAGGGCGGATCGTTCACCGGGGAGCTGTTTTTT
TRBJ2-7,TRBV28,14,NA,TRBD2,CASSRRAGEYEQYF,TGTGCCAGCAGCCGCCGAGCGGGGGAATACGAGCAGTACTTC
TRBJ2-5,TRBV5-4,16,NA,TRBD2,CASSLLLAGEVETQYF,TGTGCCAGCAGCTTGTTGTTAGCGGGAGAGGTAGAGACCCAGTACTTC
TRBJ2-2,TRBV5-4,15,NA,TRBD1,CASNTGAPNTGELFF,TGTGCCAGCAACACAGGGGCCCCAAACACCGGGGAGCTGTTTTTT
TRBJ1-1,TRBV10-3,14,NA,NA,CAISEWNRDTEAFF,TGTGCCATCAGTGAGTGGAACAGGGACACTGAAGCTTTCTTT